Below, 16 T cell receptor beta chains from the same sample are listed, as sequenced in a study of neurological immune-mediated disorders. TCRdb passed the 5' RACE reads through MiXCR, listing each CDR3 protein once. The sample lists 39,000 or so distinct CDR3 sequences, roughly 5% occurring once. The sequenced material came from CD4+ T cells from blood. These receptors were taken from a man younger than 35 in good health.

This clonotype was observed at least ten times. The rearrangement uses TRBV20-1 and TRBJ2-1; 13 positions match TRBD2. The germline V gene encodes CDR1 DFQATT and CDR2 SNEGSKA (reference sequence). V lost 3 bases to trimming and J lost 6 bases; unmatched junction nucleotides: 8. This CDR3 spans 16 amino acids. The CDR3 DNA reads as TGCAGTGCTAGCGCCGGGACTAGCGGGGAGGGCAATGAGCAGTTCTTC. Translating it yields CSASAGTSGEGNEQFF.

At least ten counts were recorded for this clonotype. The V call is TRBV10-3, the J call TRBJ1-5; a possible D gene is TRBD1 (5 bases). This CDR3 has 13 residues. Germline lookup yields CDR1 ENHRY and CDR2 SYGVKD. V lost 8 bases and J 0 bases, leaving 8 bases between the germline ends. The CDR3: CAIGRASNQPQHF. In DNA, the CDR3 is TGTGCCATCGGCAGGGCTAGCAATCAGCCCCAGCATTTT.

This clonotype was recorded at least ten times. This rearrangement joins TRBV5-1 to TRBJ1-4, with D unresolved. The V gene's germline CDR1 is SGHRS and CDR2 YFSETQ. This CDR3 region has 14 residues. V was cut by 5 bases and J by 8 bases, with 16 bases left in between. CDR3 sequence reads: CASRSTGRGEKLFF. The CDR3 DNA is TGCGCCAGCAGGAGTACCGGACGGGGAGAAAAACTGTTTTTT.

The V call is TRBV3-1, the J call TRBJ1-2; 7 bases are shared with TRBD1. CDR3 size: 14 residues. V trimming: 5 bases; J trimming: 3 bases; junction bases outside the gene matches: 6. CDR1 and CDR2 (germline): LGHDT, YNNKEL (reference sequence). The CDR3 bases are TGTGCCAGCAGCTTTGGGACAGACCACTATGGCTACACCTTC. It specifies CASSFGTDHYGYTF.

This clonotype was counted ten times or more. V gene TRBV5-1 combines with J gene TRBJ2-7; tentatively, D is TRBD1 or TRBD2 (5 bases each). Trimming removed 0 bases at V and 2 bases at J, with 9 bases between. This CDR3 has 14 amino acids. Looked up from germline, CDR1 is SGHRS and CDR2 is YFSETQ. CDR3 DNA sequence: TGCGCCAGCAGCTTGGCAGGGACCCCCTACGAGCAGTACTTC. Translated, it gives CASSLAGTPYEQYF.

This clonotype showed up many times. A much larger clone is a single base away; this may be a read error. The CDR3 loop reads CASSRVSEKLFF. The CDR3 nucleotides are TGTGCCAGCAGCCGGGTCTCCGAAAAACTGTTTTTT. The J gene is TRBJ1-4, the V gene TRBV7-9; D gene uncertain. Germline V gene sequence: CDR1 SEHNR, CDR2 FQNEAQ (reference sequence). The CDR3 runs to 12 residues. V shed 5 bases and J shed 8 bases, with 9 bases lying between them. Using reference TRBV7-9 and TRBJ1-4 for the parts outside the CDR3, the full variable domain is DTGVSQNPRHKITKRGQNVTFRCDPISEHNRLYWYRQTLGQGPEFLTYFQNEAQLEKSRLLSDRFSAERPKGSFSTLEIQRTEQGDSAMYLCASSRVSEKLFFGSGTQLSVL.

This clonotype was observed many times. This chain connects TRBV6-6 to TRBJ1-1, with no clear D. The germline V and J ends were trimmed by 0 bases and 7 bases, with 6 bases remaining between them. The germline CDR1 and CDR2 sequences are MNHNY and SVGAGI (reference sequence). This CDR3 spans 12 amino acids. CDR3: CASSYSRVEAFF. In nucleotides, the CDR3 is TGTGCCAGCAGTTACTCGAGAGTTGAAGCTTTCTTT.

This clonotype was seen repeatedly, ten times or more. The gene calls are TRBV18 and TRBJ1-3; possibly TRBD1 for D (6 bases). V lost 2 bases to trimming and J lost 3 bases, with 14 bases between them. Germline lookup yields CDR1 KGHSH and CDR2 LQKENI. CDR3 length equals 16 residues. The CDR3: CASSPRDTGRGNTIYF. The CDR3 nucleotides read TGTGCCAGCTCACCAAGGGACACGGGGCGTGGAAACACCATATATTTT.

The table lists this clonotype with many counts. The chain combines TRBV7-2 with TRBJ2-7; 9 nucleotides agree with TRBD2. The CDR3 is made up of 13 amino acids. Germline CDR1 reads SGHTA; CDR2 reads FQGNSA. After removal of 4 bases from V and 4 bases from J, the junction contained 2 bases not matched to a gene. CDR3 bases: TGTGCCAGCAGCTCGACTAGCGGATACGAGCAGTACTTC. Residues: CASSSTSGYEQYF.

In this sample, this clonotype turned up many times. CDR3 nucleotide sequence: TGCGCCAGTCGTCTTATTGGGGGCCGGATAAGCTATGGCTACACCTTC. Its protein product is CASRLIGGRISYGYTF. V usage is TRBV5-1 and J usage is TRBJ1-2, with TRBD1 as a possible D gene (6 bases). CDR3 length: 16 amino acids. The germline V gene has CDR1 SGHRS and CDR2 YFSETQ. Trimming left V 8 bases short and J 4 bases short, with 24 bases between.

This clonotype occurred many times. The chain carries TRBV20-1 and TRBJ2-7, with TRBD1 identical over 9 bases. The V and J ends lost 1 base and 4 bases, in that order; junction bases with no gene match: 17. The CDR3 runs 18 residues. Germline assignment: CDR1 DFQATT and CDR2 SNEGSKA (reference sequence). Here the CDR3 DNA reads TGCAGTGCTAGAGGGGACTCCGGGACAGGGTTTTGGGAGTACGAGCAGTACTTC. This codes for CSARGDSGTGFWEYEQYF.

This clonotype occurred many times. This CDR3 is CASSTGLAGATQETQYF. The CDR3 DNA reads TGCGCCAGCAGCACCGGACTAGCGGGGGCAACCCAAGAGACCCAGTACTTC. The gene calls are TRBV5-1 and TRBJ2-5; 13 bases agree with TRBD2. With 4 bases clipped from V and 1 base from J, the junction kept 7 bases outside the gene matches. Per the germline V gene, CDR1 is SGHRS and CDR2 is YFSETQ. This CDR3 has 17 amino acids. The variable domain in full, completed from reference TRBV5-1 and TRBJ2-5, reads KAGVTQTPRYLIKTRGQQVTLSCSPISGHRSVSWYQQTPGQGLQFLFEYFSETQRNKGNFPGRFSGRQFSNSRSEMNVSTLELGDSALYLCASSTGLAGATQETQYFGPGTRLLVL.

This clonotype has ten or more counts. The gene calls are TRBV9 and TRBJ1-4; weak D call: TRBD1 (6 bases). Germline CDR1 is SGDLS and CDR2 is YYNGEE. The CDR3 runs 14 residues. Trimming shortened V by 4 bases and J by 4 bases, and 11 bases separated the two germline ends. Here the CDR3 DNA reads TGTGCCAGCAGCCTACAGGGAGGTAATGAAAAACTGTTTTTT. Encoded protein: CASSLQGGNEKLFF. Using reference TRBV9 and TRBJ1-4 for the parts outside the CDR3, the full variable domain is DSGVTQTPKHLITATGQRVTLRCSPRSGDLSVYWYQQSLDQGLQFLIQYYNGEERAKGNILERFSAQQFPDLHSELNLSSLELGDSALYFCASSLQGGNEKLFFGSGTQLSVL.

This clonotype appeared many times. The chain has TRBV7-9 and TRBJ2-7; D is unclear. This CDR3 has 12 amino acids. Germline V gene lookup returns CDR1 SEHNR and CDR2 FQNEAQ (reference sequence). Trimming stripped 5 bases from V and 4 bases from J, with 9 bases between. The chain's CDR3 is CASSHLPYEQYF. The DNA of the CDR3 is TGTGCCAGCAGCCACCTACCTTACGAGCAGTACTTC.

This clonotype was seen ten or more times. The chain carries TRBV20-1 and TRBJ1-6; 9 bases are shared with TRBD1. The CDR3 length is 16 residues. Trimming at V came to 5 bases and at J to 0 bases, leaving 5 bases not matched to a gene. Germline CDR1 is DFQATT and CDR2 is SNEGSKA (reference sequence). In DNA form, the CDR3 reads TGCAGTGCTGGACAGGGGCCGAGCTCCTATAATTCACCCCTCCACTTT. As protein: CSAGQGPSSYNSPLHF.

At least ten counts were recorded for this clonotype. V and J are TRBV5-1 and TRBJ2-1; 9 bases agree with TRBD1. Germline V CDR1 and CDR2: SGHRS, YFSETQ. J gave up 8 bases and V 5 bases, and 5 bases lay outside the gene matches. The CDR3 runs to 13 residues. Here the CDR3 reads CASRDRGLDEQFF. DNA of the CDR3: TGCGCCAGCAGGGACAGGGGCCTAGATGAGCAGTTCTTC.